This T cell receptor beta chain was found in a study of blood T cells in healthy people across ages. Study-level points and caveats: Naive T cell percentage showed a strong correlation with the diversity of TCR beta.

Germline CDR1 is SGHRS and CDR2 is YFSETQ. The ends were cut back, 4 bases at V and 7 bases at J, with 11 bases in the middle. CDR3 length: 12 residues. It was with a sample-barcoded 5' primer and a J-beta primer mix that a second PCR of about 6 to 11 cycles was run. A tag from a template-switch adaptor with 12 random nucleotides marked each cDNA molecule. TCRdb re-derived calls from the 5' RACE reads in MiXCR, one entry per CDR3 protein. Of about 900,000 distinct CDR3 sequences in the sample, 45% to 50% were seen once. Details on this clonotype: As yet, its antigen is unknown.

This receptor was obtained from a man in his thirties or forties in good health. This rearrangement joins TRBV5-1 to TRBJ1-1; D is unresolved. The specimen was blood. This CDR3 reads CASSLGSFEAFF. In DNA, the CDR3 is TGCGCCAGCAGCCTCGGGTCGTTTGAAGCTTTCTTT.